A selection of T cell receptor beta chains follows, all from one sample in a study of cytomegalovirus exposure and HLA in healthy donors. Profiling relied on immunoSEQ multiplex PCR, and the TCRdb table lists in-frame clones only, not all of them. The repertoire holds some 150,000 clones, with around 68% as singletons. Sequenced input: PBMCs. The receptors originated from a man aged 25-40 years in good health and CMV-seronegative. Both conserved end residues are part of each CDR3. D genes are given only for firm matches. The size field is filled for only some rows; it gives once, few, many or a size class.

j_call | d_call | v_call | clone_size | cdr3_aa | cdr3_nt
TRBJ1-3 | NA | TRBV2 | NA | CASSVRRGINSGNTIYF | TGTGCCAGCAGTGTCCGACGGGGTATAAACTCTGGAAACACCATATATTTT
TRBJ1-2 | NA | TRBV7-8 | NA | CASSSEDSPVFGYTF | TGTGCCAGCAGCTCAGAGGACAGCCCGGTTTTCGGCTACACCTTC
TRBJ2-7 | NA | TRBV28 | NA | CASMNRGFPLEQYF | TGTGCCAGCATGAATCGGGGGTTTCCTCTCGAGCAGTACTTC
TRBJ1-5 | NA | TRBV6-5 | NA | CASSQTGMGQPQHF | TGTGCCAGCAGCCAAACAGGGATGGGGCAGCCCCAGCATTTT
TRBJ2-3 | NA | TRBV9 | few | CASSVGADTQYF | TGTGCCAGCAGCGTAGGAGCAGATACGCAGTATTTT
TRBJ2-7 | NA | TRBV6-1 | once | CASSEHAGSYEQYF | TGTGCCAGCAGTGAACACGCAGGGTCCTACGAGCAGTACTTC
TRBJ1-5 | TRBD1 | TRBV28 | once | CASSAVTGRQPQHF | TGTGCCAGCAGTGCGGTGACAGGGCGCCAGCCCCAGCATTTT
TRBJ2-1 | TRBD1 | TRBV4-3 | few | CASSQTQGADEQFF | TGCGCCAGCAGCCAGACACAGGGGGCCGATGAGCAGTTCTTC
TRBJ1-1 | NA | TRBV5-6 | NA | CASSLQGTAFF | TGTGCCAGCAGCTTGCAGGGCACAGCTTTCTTT
TRBJ2-3 | TRBD1 | TRBV5-6 | once | CASSYGTGVTDTQYF | TGTGCCAGCAGTTATGGGACAGGGGTCACAGATACGCAGTATTTT
TRBJ2-1 | TRBD2 | TRBV13 | NA | CASSSRLAGSSYNEQFF | TGTGCCAGCAGCTCAAGACTAGCGGGGAGCTCCTACAATGAGCAGTTCTTC
TRBJ1-2 | TRBD1 | TRBV30 | NA | CAWSDSGQGLYGYTF | TGTGCCTGGAGTGACTCCGGACAGGGGCTCTATGGCTACACCTTC
TRBJ2-5 | TRBD1 | TRBV6-5 | NA | CASSSGTGRQETQYF | TGTGCCAGCAGTTCCGGGACAGGGCGTCAAGAGACCCAGTACTTC
TRBJ2-7 | TRBD1 | TRBV29-1 | NA | CSVVQGADEQYF | TGCAGCGTCGTACAGGGGGCGGACGAGCAGTACTTC
TRBJ1-2 | TRBD1 | TRBV10-3 | NA | CAISGPKGQVNYGYTF | TGTGCCATCAGTGGCCCCAAGGGACAGGTTAACTATGGCTACACCTTC
TRBJ2-1 | NA | TRBV7-9 | NA | CASSLGSNEQFF | TGTGCCAGCAGCTTAGGCAGTAATGAGCAGTTCTTC
TRBJ2-3 | TRBD2 | TRBV6-1 | NA | CASSEASGGTHTQYF | TGTGCCAGCAGTGAAGCTAGCGGGGGGACTCATACGCAGTATTTT
TRBJ2-1 | TRBD2 | TRBV19 | NA | CASSIAAGPSYNEQFF | TGTGCCAGTAGTATAGCAGCGGGGCCTTCCTACAATGAGCAGTTCTTC
TRBJ2-2 | NA | TRBV6-5 | NA | CARNRRGLTGELFF | TGTGCCAGGAACCGCCGTGGGCTCACCGGGGAGCTGTTTTTT
TRBJ2-1 | NA | TRBV7-9 | NA | CASSLNRDNEQFF | TGTGCCAGCAGCTTAAACAGGGACAATGAGCAGTTCTTC
TRBJ1-4 | TRBD1 | TRBV4-3 | NA | CASSQENARGTNEKLFF | TGCGCCAGCAGCCAAGAAAATGCCAGGGGGACTAATGAAAAACTGTTTTTT
TRBJ1-1 | TRBD1 | TRBV6-5 | NA | CASLRDRGYTEAFF | TGTGCCAGCCTACGGGACAGGGGTTACACTGAAGCTTTCTTT
TRBJ1-3 | NA | TRBV7-9 | few | CASTSPDIASGNTIYF | TGTGCCAGCACTTCCCCGGACATAGCCTCTGGAAACACCATATATTTT
TRBJ2-2 | NA | TRBV6-5 | NA | CAARGNTGELFF | TGTGCCGCCAGGGGTAACACCGGGGAGCTGTTTTTT
TRBJ2-2 | NA | TRBV2 | NA | CASSDGVWMSGELFF | TGTGCCAGCAGTGACGGGGTCTGGATGTCCGGGGAGCTGTTTTTT
TRBJ2-1 | TRBD2 | TRBV30 | few | CAWSTSGGRDEQFF | TGTGCCTGGAGTACTAGCGGGGGGCGGGATGAGCAGTTCTTC
TRBJ2-2 | NA | TRBV2 | NA | CASRAVTGELFF | TGTGCCAGCAGGGCGGTGACCGGGGAGCTGTTTTTT
TRBJ2-7 | TRBD1 | TRBV28 | NA | CASSSGQGATDDEQYF | TGTGCCAGCAGTTCCGGACAGGGGGCTACGGATGACGAGCAGTACTTC
TRBJ2-5 | NA | TRBV28 | NA | CASSLPTYGQHQETQYF | TGTGCCAGCAGTTTACCGACATATGGACAGCACCAAGAGACCCAGTACTTC
TRBJ2-5 | NA | TRBV7-9 | NA | CASSLASVEETQYF | TGTGCCAGCAGCTTAGCGAGCGTAGAAGAGACCCAGTACTTC